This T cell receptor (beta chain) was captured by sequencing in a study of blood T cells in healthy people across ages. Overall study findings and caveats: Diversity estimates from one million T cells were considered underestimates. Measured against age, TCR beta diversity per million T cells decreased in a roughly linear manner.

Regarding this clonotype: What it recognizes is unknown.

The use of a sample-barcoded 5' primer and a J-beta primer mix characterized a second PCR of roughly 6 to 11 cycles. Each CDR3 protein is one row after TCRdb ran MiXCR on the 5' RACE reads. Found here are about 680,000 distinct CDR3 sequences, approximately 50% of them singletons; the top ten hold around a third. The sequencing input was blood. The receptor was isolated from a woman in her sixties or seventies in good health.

As DNA, the CDR3 is TGCAGTGCGCGCGTCACGACAGGGGATGGCTACACCTTC. This gives the protein CSARVTTGDGYTF. This chain joins TRBV20-1 and TRBJ1-2, with 8 positions matching TRBD1. Germline V gene data show CDR1 as DFQATT and CDR2 as SNEGSKA (reference sequence). The CDR3 is 13 residues long. Trimming cost V 6 bases and J 6 bases; bases outside gene matches: 9.